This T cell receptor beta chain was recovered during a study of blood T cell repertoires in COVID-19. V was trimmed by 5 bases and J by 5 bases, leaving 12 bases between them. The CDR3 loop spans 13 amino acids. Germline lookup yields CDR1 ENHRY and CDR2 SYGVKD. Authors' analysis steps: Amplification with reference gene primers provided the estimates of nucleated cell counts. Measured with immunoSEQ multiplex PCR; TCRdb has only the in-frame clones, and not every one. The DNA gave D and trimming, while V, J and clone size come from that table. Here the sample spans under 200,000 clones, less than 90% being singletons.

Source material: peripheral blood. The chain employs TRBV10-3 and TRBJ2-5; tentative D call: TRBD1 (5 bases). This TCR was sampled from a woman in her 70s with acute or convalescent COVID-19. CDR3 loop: CAISSRALETQYF. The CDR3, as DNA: TGTGCCATCAGTTCCAGGGCTCTTGAGACCCAGTACTTC.